This T cell receptor (beta chain) is drawn from a study of blood T cell repertoires in COVID-19. Methods used by the authors: Nucleated cell counts were estimated from reference gene primer amplification. Clones were sequenced by immunoSEQ multiplex PCR, and TCRdb holds only the in-frame ones, with some missing. V and J calls and clone size come straight from that table; D and trimming were deduced from the DNA. The profile shows more than 120,000 clones, 80% to 90% of them singletons. After removal of 4 bases from V and 7 bases from J, the junction contained 9 bases not matched to a gene. The CDR3 has 15 residues. CDR1 is SGHRS, CDR2 YFSETQ, per germline.

The sequencing sample was made of peripheral blood. The chain recombines TRBV5-1 with TRBJ2-7, with 12 nucleotides matching TRBD1. The source of this sequence is a man between 45 and 60 years old who had recovered from COVID-19. The CDR3 sequence is CASSVQGQGAGEQYF. DNA of the CDR3: TGCGCCAGCAGCGTTCAGGGACAGGGGGCGGGTGAGCAGTACTTC. The full variable domain, in which reference TRBV5-1 and TRBJ2-7 provide the parts outside the CDR3, is KAGVTQTPRYLIKTRGQQVTLSCSPISGHRSVSWYQQTPGQGLQFLFEYFSETQRNKGNFPGRFSGRQFSNSRSEMNVSTLELGDSALYLCASSVQGQGAGEQYFGPGTRLTVT.